Below are 18 T cell receptor beta chains sequenced from a single sample in a study of T cell changes during pregnancy in multiple sclerosis. The method was immunoSEQ multiplex PCR; TCRdb's version includes in-frame clones alone and lacks a portion of them. The data contain 50,000 to 75,000 clones, roughly 90% of them singletons. Sequencing was performed on peripheral blood, taken in the first trimester of pregnancy. These receptors were taken from a female donor in good health, enrolled as a control in a pregnancy study.

The chain links TRBV7-2 to TRBJ2-2; 10 bases fit TRBD1. Looked up from germline, CDR1 is SGHTA and CDR2 is FQGNSA. J was trimmed by 2 bases and V by 3 bases; bases with no gene match: 9. The length of the CDR3 is 18 residues. CDR3: CASSFPVDRGLNTGELFF. The CDR3 nucleotides are TGTGCCAGCAGCTTCCCCGTCGACAGGGGGCTAAACACCGGGGAGCTGTTTTTT.

This clone was counted only a few times. The J gene is TRBJ1-5, the V gene TRBV12-5, with D possibly matching TRBD1 (5 bases). V dropped 4 bases and J dropped 9 bases, with 7 bases sitting between them. CDR1 LGHNT and CDR2 FRNRAP come from the germline V gene. The CDR3 totals 11 residues. The CDR3 protein is CASGSDRPQHF. The CDR3 coding sequence is TGTGCTAGTGGTTCCGACAGGCCCCAGCATTTT.

J is TRBJ1-6 and V is TRBV14; perhaps TRBD1 as D (6 bases). Germline values: CDR1 SGHDN, CDR2 FVKESK. Trimming removed 4 bases from V and 7 bases from J, with 11 bases in between. The CDR3 covers 14 residues. In DNA, the CDR3 is TGTGCCAGCAGCCTCAGGGGTGGGAATTCACCCCTCCACTTT. As protein: CASSLRGGNSPLHF.

The chain has TRBV29-1 and TRBJ2-1; D might be TRBD1 (5 bases). With 4 bases removed from V and 6 bases from J, the gap between germline ends came to 7 bases. CDR1 and CDR2 (germline): SQVTM, ANQGSEA. This CDR3 spans 11 amino acids. CDR3 sequence: CSVGRANEQFF. The CDR3 region has the DNA TGCAGCGTTGGCAGGGCCAATGAGCAGTTCTTC.

The genes are TRBV2 and TRBJ1-2; possible D gene TRBD1, 6 bases. V was clipped by 2 bases and J by 4 bases, with 8 bases between them. Germline V gene data show CDR1 as SNHLY and CDR2 as FYNNEI. The CDR3 is 13 amino acids. For the CDR3, the DNA is TGTGCCAGCAGTGAACAGGGGACCTATGGCTACACCTTC. It yields the protein CASSEQGTYGYTF.

In DNA, the CDR3 is TGTGGAAGCGGGAATGGAATTTGGGAGGCAGATACGCAGTATTTT. This gives the protein CGSGNGIWEADTQYF. V usage is TRBV28 and J usage is TRBJ2-3, with TRBD2 identical over 7 bases. This CDR3 has 15 amino acids. Per the germline V gene, CDR1 is MDHEN and CDR2 is SYDVKM.

The rearrangement joins TRBV7-2 to TRBJ1-1; 7 bases agree with TRBD1. The V and J ends lost 5 bases and 5 bases, in that order; junction bases with no gene match: 8. The germline V gene has CDR1 SGHTA and CDR2 FQGNSA. The CDR3 runs 14 residues. DNA for the CDR3: TGTGCCAGCAGCCTTAATTTACAGGGGACTGAAGCTTTCTTT. This sequence encodes CASSLNLQGTEAFF.

The chain combines TRBV6-4 with TRBJ1-5; D unclear. Trimming pared 6 bases from V and 4 bases from J, leaving 16 bases between. CDR1 and CDR2 from the germline V gene are MRHNA and SNTAGT. CDR3 length: 15 residues. As DNA, the CDR3 is TGTGCCAGCAGCCTAGAGGCAGCCCCTAATCAGCCCCAGCATTTT. It is translated as CASSLEAAPNQPQHF.

The rearrangement links TRBV10-2 to TRBJ1-5; D is uncertain. From germline, CDR1 is WSHSY and CDR2 SAAADI. V lost 8 bases, J lost 5 bases, and 16 bases lay in between. The CDR3 is made up of 14 amino acids. In DNA form, the CDR3 reads TGCGCCAGCGACCTAAACAGTGTCTATCAGCCCCAGCATTTT. Protein: CASDLNSVYQPQHF.

The chain has TRBV6-6 and TRBJ1-6; 8 bases are shared with TRBD1. V was clipped by 0 bases and J by 7 bases; unmatched bases: 2. Germline V lookup: CDR1 MNHNY, CDR2 SVGAGI (reference sequence). The CDR3 totals 15 residues. The CDR3 loop is CASSYSGQVNSPLHF. CDR3 sequence (DNA): TGTGCCAGCAGTTACTCGGGACAGGTGAATTCACCCCTCCACTTT.

This clone appeared a single time. The chain carries TRBV4-1 and TRBJ2-4; 10 positions match TRBD1. CDR3 length: 16 amino acids. Trimming took 4 bases from V and 7 from J; bases not matched to a gene: 10. Looked up from germline, CDR1 is MGHRA and CDR2 is YSYEKL. This chain's CDR3 is CASSRGDRGISNIQYF. DNA for the CDR3: TGCGCCAGCAGCCGCGGGGACAGGGGTATCAGTAACATTCAGTACTTC.

The chain carries TRBV4-1 and TRBJ1-2; 7 nucleotides agree with TRBD1. The CDR3 contains 15 residues. Germline V gene sequence: CDR1 MGHRA, CDR2 YSYEKL. With V trimmed by 4 bases and J by 3 bases, 8 bases remained unmatched. CDR3 coding DNA: TGCGCCAGCAGCCCCAAGAAGGGGGCTGACTATGGCTACACCTTC. This translates into CASSPKKGADYGYTF.

The V call is TRBV6-5, the J call TRBJ2-7; unclear D gene. The V and J ends lost 0 bases and 4 bases respectively, with 13 bases between them. Germline V gives CDR1 MNHEY, CDR2 SVGAGI. This CDR3 has 15 amino acids. Here the CDR3 DNA reads TGTGCCAGCAGTTACTCGCTAGTCGACCCATACGAGCAGTACTTC. Its protein product is CASSYSLVDPYEQYF.

The rearrangement links TRBV28 to TRBJ1-2; TRBD1 matches at 9 bases. Losses at the gene ends were 3 bases for V and 1 base for J; bases not matched to a gene: 6. Germline V gene data show CDR1 as MDHEN and CDR2 as SYDVKM. The CDR3 spans 16 residues. Written as DNA, the CDR3 is TGTGCCAGCAGTTTCGGGACAGGGAATAATAACTATGGCTACACCTTC. This sequence encodes CASSFGTGNNNYGYTF.

The rearrangement uses TRBV6-6 and TRBJ1-2, with TRBD1 matching over 10 bases. The CDR3 is 11 amino acids. Germline lookup yields CDR1 MNHNY and CDR2 SVGAGI (reference sequence). Trimming took 10 bases from V and 8 from J; bases not matched to a gene: 4. In DNA form, the CDR3 reads TGTGCCATACGGACAGGGGGAGGCTACACCTTC. Protein product: CAIRTGGGYTF.

This clone is a singleton in its sample. The junction departs from the called germline gene at one end, perhaps through a read error. This rearrangement joins TRBV7-7 to TRBJ1-1; perhaps TRBD1 as D (5 bases). The CDR3 is 13 amino acids. CDR1 and CDR2 from the germline V gene are SSHAT and FNYEAQ (reference sequence). The CDR3 DNA follows: TGTGCTAGCAGCTTTTCGACAGCCACTGAAGCTTTCTTT. Residues: CASSFSTATEAFF. Full variable domain (outside the CDR3, taken from reference TRBV7-7 and TRBJ1-1): GAGVSQSPRYKVTKRGQDVTLRCDPISSHATLYWYQQALGQGPEFLTYFNYEAQPDKSGLPSDRFSAERPEGSISTLTIQRTEQRDSAMYRCASSFSTATEAFFGQGTRLTVV.

The rearrangement joins TRBV6-5 to TRBJ2-4, with D perhaps matching TRBD1 (6 bases). Per the germline V gene, CDR1 is MNHEY and CDR2 is SVGAGI. V was clipped by 4 bases and J by 2 bases, with 15 bases between them. The CDR3 covers 16 residues. Written as DNA, the CDR3 is TGTGCCAGCAGTTTGAAGGGGGTCGGAACCAAAAACATTCAGTACTTC. Encoded protein: CASSLKGVGTKNIQYF.

The V and J genes are TRBV6-5 and TRBJ1-1; D not certain. Trimming pared 6 bases from V and 6 bases from J, leaving 14 bases between. This CDR3 region has 13 residues. CDR1 and CDR2 (germline): MNHEY, SVGAGI. CDR3 loop: CASRNRRASEAFF. The CDR3 DNA reads as TGTGCCAGCAGGAACCGGAGGGCCTCTGAAGCTTTCTTT.